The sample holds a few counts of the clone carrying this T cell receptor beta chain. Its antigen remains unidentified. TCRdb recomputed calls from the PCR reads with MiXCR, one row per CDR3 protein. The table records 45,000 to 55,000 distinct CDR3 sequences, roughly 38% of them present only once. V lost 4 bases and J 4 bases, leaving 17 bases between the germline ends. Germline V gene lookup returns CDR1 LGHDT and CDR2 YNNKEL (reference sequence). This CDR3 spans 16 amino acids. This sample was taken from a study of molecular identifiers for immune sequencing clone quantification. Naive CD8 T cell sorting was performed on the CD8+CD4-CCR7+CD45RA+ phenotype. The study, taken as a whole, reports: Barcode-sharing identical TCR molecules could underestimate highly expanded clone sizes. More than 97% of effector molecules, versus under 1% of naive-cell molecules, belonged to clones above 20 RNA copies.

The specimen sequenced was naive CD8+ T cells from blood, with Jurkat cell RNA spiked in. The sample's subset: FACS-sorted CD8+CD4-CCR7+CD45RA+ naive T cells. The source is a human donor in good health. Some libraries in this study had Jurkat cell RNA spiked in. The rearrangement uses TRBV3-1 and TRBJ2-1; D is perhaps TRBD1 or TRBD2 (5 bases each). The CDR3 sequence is CASSLPGPPGYNEQFF. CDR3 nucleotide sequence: TGTGCCAGCAGCCTACCGGGGCCTCCAGGATACAATGAGCAGTTCTTC.